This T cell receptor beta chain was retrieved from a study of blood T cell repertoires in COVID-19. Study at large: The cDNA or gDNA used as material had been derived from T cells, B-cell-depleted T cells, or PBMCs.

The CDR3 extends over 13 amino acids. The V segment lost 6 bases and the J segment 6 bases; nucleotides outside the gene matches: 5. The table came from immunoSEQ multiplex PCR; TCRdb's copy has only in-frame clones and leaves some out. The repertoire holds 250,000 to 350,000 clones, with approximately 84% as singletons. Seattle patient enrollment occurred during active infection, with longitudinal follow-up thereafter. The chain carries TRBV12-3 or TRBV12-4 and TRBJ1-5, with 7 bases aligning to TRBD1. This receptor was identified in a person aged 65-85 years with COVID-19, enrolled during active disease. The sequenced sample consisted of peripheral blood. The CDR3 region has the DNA TGTGCCAGCAGAACAGGGGTGGGTCAGCCCCAGCATTTT. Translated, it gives CASRTGVGQPQHF.